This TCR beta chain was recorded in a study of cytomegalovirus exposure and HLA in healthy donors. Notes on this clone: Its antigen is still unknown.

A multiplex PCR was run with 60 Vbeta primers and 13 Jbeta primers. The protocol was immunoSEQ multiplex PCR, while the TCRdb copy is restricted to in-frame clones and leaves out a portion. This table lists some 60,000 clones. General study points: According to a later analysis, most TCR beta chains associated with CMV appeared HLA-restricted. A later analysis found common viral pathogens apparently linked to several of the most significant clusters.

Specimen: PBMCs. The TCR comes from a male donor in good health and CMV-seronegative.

This chain's CDR3 is CASSLGLAHEQYF. DNA for the CDR3: TGTGCCAGCAGTTTGGGTCTAGCGCACGAGCAGTACTTC. The V and J genes are TRBV27 and TRBJ2-7, with a possible D match to TRBD2 (6 bases). The CDR3 is 13 amino acids. CDR1 MNHEY and CDR2 SMNVEV come from the germline V gene (reference sequence). With 3 bases removed from V and 5 bases from J, the gap between germline ends came to 11 bases.